One and the same sample provided the 29 T cell receptor beta chains below, sequenced in a study of blood T cell repertoires in COVID-19. Measured with immunoSEQ multiplex PCR; TCRdb has only the in-frame clones, and not every one. The data hold 140,000 to 150,000 clones, with around 81% observed a single time. The sample consisted of peripheral blood. These receptors all come from a human donor in a cohort sampled during active COVID-19.

The chain recombines TRBV6-5 with TRBJ2-7; 7 bases match TRBD1. Trimming cost V 4 bases and J 0 bases; bases outside gene matches: 9. Germline lookup yields CDR1 MNHEY and CDR2 SVGAGI. The CDR3 length is 16 residues. The CDR3 DNA follows: TGTGCCAGCAGTTTAATCTTGGGACAGTTCTCCTACGAGCAGTACTTC. Translating it yields CASSLILGQFSYEQYF.

The chain links TRBV24-1 to TRBJ2-5; 7 nucleotides match TRBD2. This CDR3 is built from 16 residues. The germline CDR1 and CDR2 sequences are KGHDR and SFDVKD. J lost 5 bases, V lost 3 bases, and 11 bases had no gene match. The CDR3 sequence: CATSDPREVVMETQYF. The CDR3 DNA reads TGTGCCACCAGTGATCCCCGGGAGGTAGTTATGGAGACCCAGTACTTC.

In nucleotides, the CDR3 is TGTGCCAGCAGTTACTCGGGAGACAGGGGCTATGGCTACACCTTC. Protein product: CASSYSGDRGYGYTF. The chain recombines TRBV6-2 or TRBV6-3 with TRBJ1-2, with 8 bases fitting TRBD1. This CDR3 has 15 amino acids. Germline-derived CDR1 and CDR2 are MNHEY and SVGEGT. The J segment lost 4 bases and the V segment lost 0 bases, leaving 4 bases of the junction unmatched.

The CDR3 nucleotides are TGTGCCAGCAGCTTATGGACAGCTGACGAGCAGTACTTC. Residues: CASSLWTADEQYF. The gene calls are TRBV5-6 and TRBJ2-7; perhaps TRBD1 as D (6 bases). The CDR3 sequence is 13 residues long. Germline V gene sequence: CDR1 SGHDT, CDR2 YYEEEE. The V gene lost 2 bases and the J gene lost 5 bases, with 11 bases spanning the gap.

The genes are TRBV6-6 and TRBJ1-6; 7 positions agree with TRBD1. This CDR3 is built from 14 residues. The V gene end was trimmed by 8 bases and the J gene end by 6 bases; junction bases not matched to a gene: 7. Per germline, CDR1 MNHNY and CDR2 SVGAGI (reference sequence). CDR3 in amino acids: CASHGTAVNSPLHF. The CDR3 DNA is TGTGCCAGCCACGGGACAGCAGTTAATTCACCCCTCCACTTT.

This clone was seen only a few times. The chain has TRBV7-2 and TRBJ1-6; D is undetermined. The V end was cut by 6 bases, the J end by 7 bases, with 13 bases between. The CDR3 is 14 amino acids. Per germline, CDR1 SGHTA and CDR2 FQGNSA. CDR3 DNA sequence: TGTGCCAGCAGGCCGCCCGGTAACAATTCACCCCTCCACTTT. Protein: CASRPPGNNSPLHF. The whole variable domain, remainder taken from reference TRBV7-2 and TRBJ1-6, is GAGVSQSPSNKVTEKGKDVELRCDPISGHTALYWYRQSLGQGLEFLIYFQGNSAPDKSGLPSDRFSAERTGGSVSTLTIQRTQQEDSAVYLCASRPPGNNSPLHFGNGTRLTVT.

The chain is built from TRBV12-2 and TRBJ2-7; TRBD1 is taken as the D call from the table, unchecked against the DNA. TRBV12-2 is described as a pseudogene. This CDR3 spans 14 amino acids. The CDR3 nucleotides are TGTGCAAGTCGCTCATCGACAGGGGGTATCGAGCAGTACTTC. It encodes CASRSSTGGIEQYF.

The chain is built from TRBV16 and TRBJ1-1, with D possibly being TRBD1 (5 bases). The CDR3 is made up of 14 amino acids. The ends were cut back, 4 bases at V and 2 bases at J, with 11 bases in the middle. Germline lookup yields CDR1 KGHSY and CDR2 FQNENV. In DNA, the CDR3 is TGTGCCAGCAGCCCTCAGGGATATAACACTGAAGCTTTCTTT. Protein product: CASSPQGYNTEAFF.

The chain is built from TRBV10-1 and TRBJ2-1, with 8 positions matching TRBD2. The V and J ends lost 3 bases and 7 bases, in that order; junction bases with no gene match: 5. The CDR3 covers 14 residues. Germline assignment: CDR1 WNHNN and CDR2 SYGVQD (reference sequence). The CDR3 DNA sequence: TGCGCCAGCAGTGAACGGGAGGGCCTTAATGAGCAGTTCTTC. Amino acids: CASSEREGLNEQFF.

The chain links TRBV27 to TRBJ2-1, with D perhaps matching TRBD2 (5 bases). The CDR3 is 15 amino acids. Trimming pared 7 bases from V and 2 bases from J, leaving 15 bases between. CDR1 MNHEY and CDR2 SMNVEV come from the germline V gene (reference sequence). CDR3 in amino acids: CASKKGSLTYNEQFF. The CDR3 bases are TGTGCCAGCAAGAAAGGGAGTCTCACCTACAATGAGCAGTTCTTC.

In DNA, the CDR3 is TGTGCCAGCAGCGAGTACGACAGCTACGAGCAGTACTTC. Translating gives CASSEYDSYEQYF. The gene calls are TRBV9 and TRBJ2-7; a possible D gene is TRBD1 (5 bases). Germline assignment: CDR1 SGDLS and CDR2 YYNGEE. CDR3 length: 13 residues. Deletions cut 3 bases from V and 3 bases from J, with 10 bases between.

The V gene is TRBV7-9, the J gene TRBJ2-5; D is ambiguous. The CDR3 is 15 amino acids. Germline assignment: CDR1 SEHNR and CDR2 FQNEAQ (reference sequence). V lost 1 base, J lost 2 bases, and 11 bases lay in between. The CDR3 DNA follows: TGTGCCAGCAGCTTAGTCGACGGGTATCAAGAGACCCAGTACTTC. Amino acids: CASSLVDGYQETQYF.

The gene calls are TRBV18 and TRBJ1-4; TRBD1 aligns across 9 bases. Losses at the gene ends were 3 bases for V and 3 bases for J; bases not matched to a gene: 2. Germline V gives CDR1 KGHSH, CDR2 LQKENI. The CDR3 is made up of 15 amino acids. This CDR3 reads CASSPNRGPNEKLFF. CDR3 coding DNA: TGTGCCAGCTCACCCAACAGGGGGCCTAATGAAAAACTGTTTTTT.

The gene calls are TRBV11-2 and TRBJ2-2; 8 bases map to TRBD1. The CDR3 length is 16 residues. Germline CDR1 is SGHAT and CDR2 is FQNNGV. V lost 4 bases, J lost 8 bases, and 12 bases stayed unmatched. Written as DNA, the CDR3 is TGTGCCAGCAGCTACTGGACAGGGATCGGGTCGGGGGAGCTGTTTTTT. Amino acid sequence: CASSYWTGIGSGELFF.

V usage is TRBV7-9 and J usage is TRBJ2-7; D is possibly TRBD2 (6 bases). The CDR3 sequence is 13 residues long. Deletions cut 5 bases from V and 7 bases from J, with 15 bases between. CDR1 and CDR2 (germline): SEHNR, FQNEAQ (reference sequence). CDR3 bases: TGTGCCAGCAGCCAAGTTGGAGGGTGGGAGCAGTACTTC. Amino acid sequence: CASSQVGGWEQYF.

V and J are TRBV19 and TRBJ1-5, with 7 nucleotides matching TRBD1. Trimming cost V 6 bases and J 0 bases; bases outside gene matches: 8. CDR1 LNHDA and CDR2 SQIVND come from the germline V gene (reference sequence). The CDR3 sequence is 16 residues long. The CDR3 bases are TGTGCCAGTAGAGGCAGGACAGGCTATAGCAATCAGCCCCAGCATTTT. The encoded protein is CASRGRTGYSNQPQHF.

Worth noting for this clone: Within the sample, other DNA sequences also encode this same CDR3. The CDR3 DNA is TGTGCCAGCAGTTTACGGCGGGACTCCTACGAGCAGTACTTC. It specifies CASSLRRDSYEQYF. The chain recombines TRBV27 with TRBJ2-7; possibly TRBD2 for D (6 bases). Germline CDR1 MNHEY, CDR2 SMNVEV (reference sequence). The CDR3 length is 14 residues. Trimming cost V 2 bases and J 0 bases, with 8 bases left between them.

This sequence joins TRBV11-2 and TRBJ2-3, with D maybe TRBD2 (6 bases). The CDR3 is made up of 13 amino acids. Germline V gives CDR1 SGHAT, CDR2 FQNNGV. Trimming took 4 bases from V and 14 from J, leaving 19 bases between them. CDR3 sequence (DNA): TGTGCCAGCAGCTGGGACGGAGGGACCGGGGGGTATTTT. The encoded protein is CASSWDGGTGGYF.

In its sample, this clone was seen a few times. This sequence joins TRBV27 and TRBJ1-5; 8 nucleotides line up with TRBD1. Trimming removed 1 base from V and 5 bases from J; junction bases left unmatched: 4. Germline CDR1 and CDR2: MNHEY and SMNVEV (reference sequence). The CDR3 sequence is 15 residues long. The CDR3 protein is CASSLWGQDDQPQHF. The DNA of the CDR3 is TGTGCCAGCAGTTTATGGGGACAGGACGATCAGCCCCAGCATTTT.

The genes are TRBV4-3 and TRBJ1-2; a possible D gene is TRBD1 (6 bases). This CDR3 contains 17 residues. Per germline, CDR1 LGHNA and CDR2 YSLEER. Trimming left V 1 base short and J 0 bases short, with 15 bases between. As DNA, the CDR3 is TGCGCCAGCAGCCAAGCCCTGGACAGCGCATCTAACTATGGCTACACCTTC. Protein product: CASSQALDSASNYGYTF.

The chain employs TRBV28 and TRBJ2-1; TRBD2 matches 9 bases. V was clipped by 5 bases and J by 7 bases; unmatched bases: 9. The CDR3 consists of 15 residues. Germline-derived CDR1 and CDR2 are MDHEN and SYDVKM. For the CDR3, the DNA is TGTGCCAGCAGTCCAACTAGCGGGTTGGGTAATGAGCAGTTCTTC. Residues: CASSPTSGLGNEQFF.

V is TRBV18 and J is TRBJ1-3, with a weak D call TRBD1 (6 bases). This CDR3 contains 15 residues. Germline-derived CDR1 and CDR2 are KGHSH and LQKENI. The germline V and J ends were trimmed by 6 bases and 1 base, with 13 bases remaining between them. The CDR3 loop reads CASSPTGFSGNTIYF. The DNA of the CDR3 is TGTGCCAGCTCTCCGACAGGCTTTTCTGGAAACACCATATATTTT. Using reference TRBV18 and TRBJ1-3 for the parts outside the CDR3, the full variable domain is NAGVMQNPRHLVRRRGQEARLRCSPMKGHSHVYWYRQLPEEGLKFMVYLQKENIIDESGMPKERFSAEFPKEGPSILRIQQVVRGDSAAYFCASSPTGFSGNTIYFGEGSWLTVV.

The chain recombines TRBV9 with TRBJ1-3; TRBD1 might be the D (6 bases). With 0 bases removed from V and 3 bases from J, the gap between germline ends came to 13 bases. Germline assignment: CDR1 SGDLS and CDR2 YYNGEE. The CDR3 is 16 residues long. The CDR3 region has the DNA TGTGCCAGCAGCGTAGCTGATATACAGGGTGGAAACACCATATATTTT. Amino acids: CASSVADIQGGNTIYF.

The chain uses TRBV9 and TRBJ2-1; 7 nucleotides align to TRBD2. Germline V lookup: CDR1 SGDLS, CDR2 YYNGEE. This CDR3 is 14 amino acids long. Germline trimming cut 4 bases from V and 5 bases from J; bases unmatched to any gene: 6. CDR3 coding DNA: TGTGCCAGCAGCATCCGGGACTACAACAATGAGCAGTTCTTC. It encodes CASSIRDYNNEQFF.

J is TRBJ1-2 and V is TRBV19, with D uncertain. Germline V gene data show CDR1 as LNHDA and CDR2 as SQIVND (reference sequence). This CDR3 contains 15 residues. The V end was cut by 8 bases, the J end by 0 bases, with 16 bases between. The CDR3 coding sequence is TGTGCCAGTTGCCGTGAACCAAACACTAACTATGGCTACACCTTC. Its protein is CASCREPNTNYGYTF.

This clone showed up just a few times. The V call is TRBV5-4, the J call TRBJ1-3; no clear D. CDR1 SGHNT and CDR2 YYREEE come from the germline V gene (reference sequence). The CDR3 contains 13 residues. Trimming cost V 2 bases and J 3 bases, with 6 bases left between them. The CDR3 is CASSFRGGNTIYF. The CDR3 DNA is TGTGCCAGCAGCTTTCGCGGTGGAAACACCATATATTTT.

This sequence joins TRBV11-2 and TRBJ1-1, with a weak D call TRBD1 (6 bases). The CDR3 loop spans 15 amino acids. Trimming took 6 bases from V and 0 from J, leaving 14 bases between them. Germline-derived CDR1 and CDR2 are SGHAT and FQNNGV. The CDR3 is CASSYREGMNTEAFF. CDR3 DNA: TGTGCCAGCAGTTACAGGGAGGGCATGAACACTGAAGCTTTCTTT. Full variable domain (remainder filled in from reference TRBV11-2 and TRBJ1-1): EAGVAQSPRYKIIEKRQSVAFWCNPISGHATLYWYQQILGQGPKLLIQFQNNGVVDDSQLPKDRFSAERLKGVDSTLKIQPAKLEDSAVYLCASSYREGMNTEAFFGQGTRLTVV.

Written as DNA, the CDR3 is TGTGCCAGCAGTCCCACCCCAGGCAGTACGAACACCGGGGAGCTGTTTTTT. It encodes CASSPTPGSTNTGELFF. This sequence joins TRBV2 and TRBJ2-2; no definite D call. Germline-derived CDR1 and CDR2 are SNHLY and FYNNEI. This CDR3 is 17 amino acids long. Trimming stripped 5 bases from V and 0 bases from J, with 16 bases between.

The chain employs TRBV5-1 and TRBJ2-1, with 10 nucleotides matching TRBD2. This CDR3 comprises 17 residues. Germline V gene lookup returns CDR1 SGHRS and CDR2 YFSETQ. After removal of 0 bases from V and 5 bases from J, the junction contained 8 bases not matched to a gene. The CDR3 protein is CASSLGSSGSPNNEQFF. The CDR3 bases are TGCGCCAGCAGCTTGGGCTCTAGCGGGAGTCCGAACAATGAGCAGTTCTTC.